This T cell receptor (beta chain) was captured by sequencing in a study of control samples from healthy donors and cancer patients. Clones were sequenced by immunoSEQ multiplex PCR, and TCRdb holds only the in-frame ones, with some missing. The sample lists approximately 92,000 clones, 80% to 95% seen once, with around 1.5% in the top ten. This TCR was sampled from a woman in her twenties or thirties in good health. The sequencing input was blood.

As DNA, the CDR3 is TGTGCCAGCAGTTCTCAGGGAAACTATGGCTACACCTTC. As protein: CASSSQGNYGYTF. The chain recombines TRBV6-5 with TRBJ1-2, with TRBD1 as a possible D gene (5 bases). CDR1 and CDR2 from the germline V gene are MNHEY and SVGAGI. The CDR3 loop spans 13 amino acids. V lost 4 bases, J lost 2 bases, and 8 bases lay in between.